The 22 T cell receptor beta chains below were found in one sample sequenced in a study of T cell responses to AZD1222 COVID-19 vaccine. The method was immunoSEQ multiplex PCR; TCRdb's version includes in-frame clones alone and lacks a portion of them. This sample has under 200,000 clones; 85% to 95% occur once, and the top ten carry about 3.9%. The source material was peripheral blood, sampled on day 0 of AZD1222 vaccination. These receptors came from an adult in good health.

The chain couples TRBV21-1 to TRBJ1-2. TRBV21-1 is marked as a pseudogene. The length of the CDR3 is 14 residues. The CDR3 region has the DNA TGTGCCAGCAGCAAGGTACGGAAGGACTATGGCTACACCTTC. Encoded protein: CASSKVRKDYGYTF.

The rearrangement uses TRBV7-8 and TRBJ2-7; TRBD2 is a possible D gene (5 bases). V lost 0 bases to trimming and J lost 11 bases, with 14 bases between them. This CDR3 is 13 amino acids long. In germline, CDR1 is SGHVS, CDR2 FQNEAQ. The CDR3 here is CASSLALVANEYF. For the CDR3, the DNA is TGTGCCAGCAGCTTAGCGTTGGTAGCGAATGAGTACTTC.

V gene TRBV11-3 combines with J gene TRBJ2-5; the D gene is possibly TRBD2 (5 bases). The CDR3 is made up of 16 amino acids. V lost 8 bases and J lost 0, with 19 bases in between. The germline V gene encodes CDR1 SGHNT and CDR2 YENEEA. This chain's CDR3 is CASGVRGFKYQETQYF. The CDR3 nucleotides read TGTGCCAGCGGAGTACGGGGTTTTAAGTACCAAGAGACCCAGTACTTC.

V gene TRBV10-3 combines with J gene TRBJ2-5; 12 bases fit TRBD2. Germline V CDR1 and CDR2: ENHRY, SYGVKD. This CDR3 contains 13 residues. Trimming took 7 bases from V and 5 from J; bases not matched to a gene: 2. The CDR3 reads CAIKTSGGETQYF. CDR3 sequence (DNA): TGTGCCATCAAGACTAGCGGGGGCGAGACCCAGTACTTC.

The V gene is TRBV6-5, the J gene TRBJ1-1; D remains unclear. The V end was cut by 6 bases, the J end by 3 bases, with 5 bases between. Per the germline V gene, CDR1 is MNHEY and CDR2 is SVGAGI. The CDR3 has 11 residues. This CDR3 reads CASREDTEAFF. CDR3 DNA: TGTGCCAGCAGAGAGGACACTGAAGCTTTCTTT.

V and J are TRBV15 and TRBJ2-7; D tentatively reads TRBD1 or TRBD2 (5 bases each). CDR3 size: 14 residues. In germline, CDR1 is LNHNV, CDR2 YYDKDF (reference sequence). V dropped 3 bases and J dropped 9 bases, with 18 bases sitting between them. The CDR3 region is CATSRAHEGRGQYF. The CDR3 DNA sequence: TGTGCCACCAGCAGGGCCCATGAGGGACGGGGGCAGTACTTC.

The J gene is TRBJ2-7, the V gene TRBV3-1 (or the pseudogene TRBV3-2); TRBD1 or TRBD2 may be the D gene (5 bases each). V gave up 2 bases and J gave up 9 bases, with 11 bases separating them. The germline gives CDR1 LGHDT, CDR2 YNNKEL (reference sequence). The CDR3 is 12 residues long. The CDR3 bases are TGTGCCAGCAGCCAAAGGGACGGTTGGCAGTACTTC. This sequence encodes CASSQRDGWQYF.

V is TRBV5-4 and J is TRBJ2-5, with 8 bases lining up with TRBD2. The germline V gene has CDR1 SGHNT and CDR2 YYREEE (reference sequence). With V trimmed by 4 bases and J by 2 bases, 7 bases remained unmatched. The CDR3 covers 15 residues. This CDR3 is CASSPGGAWQETQYF. CDR3 coding DNA: TGTGCCAGCAGCCCCGGGGGGGCATGGCAAGAGACCCAGTACTTC.

The CDR3 spells CASSRSWLTSGKRHEQFF. DNA for the CDR3: TGTGCCAGTAGCCGATCCTGGCTAACTAGCGGGAAAAGGCATGAGCAGTTCTTC. The chain employs TRBV19 and TRBJ2-1; 10 nucleotides align to TRBD2. V dropped 6 bases and J dropped 8; count of bases not matched to a gene: 19. Per the germline V gene, CDR1 is LNHDA and CDR2 is SQIVND (reference sequence). The CDR3 is made up of 18 amino acids.

In nucleotides, the CDR3 is TGTGCCAGCACCCAGACTGAGTCTTTTGCCACAGATACGCAGTATTTT. Amino acid sequence: CASTQTESFATDTQYF. The V gene is TRBV7-8, the J gene TRBJ2-3; D ambiguous. V was pared by 7 bases and J by 2 bases, with 19 bases between. The CDR3 extends over 16 amino acids. CDR1 and CDR2 from the germline V gene are SGHVS and FQNEAQ.

The V gene is TRBV5-6, the J gene TRBJ1-3, with 7 bases lining up with TRBD1. V lost 4 bases, J lost 0 bases, and 13 bases stayed unmatched. The germline V gene has CDR1 SGHDT and CDR2 YYEEEE. The CDR3 runs to 18 residues. In DNA, the CDR3 is TGTGCCAGCAGCCCTCCCCAGGGAGGGGGCGGCTCTGGAAACACCATATATTTT. Its protein product is CASSPPQGGGGSGNTIYF. Full variable domain (remainder filled in from reference TRBV5-6 and TRBJ1-3): DAGVTQSPTHLIKTRGQQVTLRCSPKSGHDTVSWYQQALGQGPQFIFQYYEEEERQRGNFPDRFSGHQFPNYSSELNVNALLLGDSALYLCASSPPQGGGGSGNTIYFGEGSWLTVV.

This chain connects TRBV11-2 to TRBJ2-2; 8 positions match TRBD1. The V segment lost 7 bases and the J segment 4 bases; nucleotides outside the gene matches: 8. The CDR3 contains 15 residues. From germline, CDR1 is SGHAT and CDR2 FQNNGV. The CDR3 protein is CASNTDRGPTGELFF. For the CDR3, the DNA is TGTGCCAGCAACACCGACAGGGGCCCCACCGGGGAGCTGTTTTTT.

This sequence joins TRBV11-2 and TRBJ1-2, with TRBD1 as a possible D gene (5 bases). The CDR3 covers 13 residues. Trimming removed 3 bases from V and 2 bases from J, with 7 bases in between. The V gene's germline CDR1 is SGHAT and CDR2 FQNNGV. This CDR3 is CASSFQGNYGYTF. In DNA, the CDR3 is TGTGCCAGCAGCTTCCAGGGCAACTATGGCTACACCTTC.

The rearrangement links TRBV19 to TRBJ1-2, with D maybe TRBD1 (5 bases). The V gene lost 3 bases and the J gene lost 4 bases, with 12 bases spanning the gap. The V gene's germline CDR1 is LNHDA and CDR2 SQIVND (reference sequence). The CDR3 has 14 amino acids. CDR3 residues: CASSMKGAAYGYTF. CDR3 nucleotide sequence: TGTGCCAGTAGTATGAAAGGGGCCGCCTATGGCTACACCTTC.

The V gene is TRBV3-1 (or the pseudogene TRBV3-2), the J gene TRBJ1-2; TRBD1 matches at 8 bases. The CDR3 loop spans 16 amino acids. The V gene's germline CDR1 is LGHDT and CDR2 YNNKEL (reference sequence). Losses at the gene ends were 1 base for V and 4 bases for J; bases not matched to a gene: 8. CDR3 region: CASSQVGVTGGYGYTF. Written as DNA, the CDR3 is TGTGCCAGCAGCCAAGTTGGGGTAACAGGGGGCTATGGCTACACCTTC.

The CDR3 DNA reads TGTGCCAGCAGCCCCTGGGACAGCAACTATGGCTACACCTTC. Translation gives CASSPWDSNYGYTF. The rearrangement links TRBV2 to TRBJ1-2; 7 bases match TRBD1. The V and J ends lost 6 bases and 2 bases, in that order; junction bases with no gene match: 6. Looked up from germline, CDR1 is SNHLY and CDR2 is FYNNEI. The CDR3 consists of 14 residues.

The chain is built from TRBV5-6 and TRBJ1-5, with D uncertain. The CDR3 extends over 17 amino acids. V was clipped by 2 bases and J by 0 bases, with 15 bases between them. Germline values: CDR1 SGHDT, CDR2 YYEEEE. For the CDR3, the DNA is TGTGCCAGCAGCTTCATGGGTGAGGCTTATAGCAATCAGCCCCAGCATTTT. Protein product: CASSFMGEAYSNQPQHF.

V and J are TRBV18 and TRBJ2-2, with 11 nucleotides matching TRBD2. After removal of 3 bases from V and 5 bases from J, the junction contained 5 bases not matched to a gene. CDR1 and CDR2 from the germline V gene are KGHSH and LQKENI. This CDR3 region has 16 residues. This chain's CDR3 is CASSPGLAGLTGELFF. For the CDR3, the DNA is TGTGCCAGCTCACCTGGACTAGCGGGCCTAACCGGGGAGCTGTTTTTT.

This clone is a singleton in its sample. CDR3 coding DNA: TGTGCCAGCAGCCAAATGGGGGGGCAGTTCTTC. Translating it yields CASSQMGGQFF. V and J are TRBV3-1 (or the pseudogene TRBV3-2) and TRBJ2-1; possibly TRBD2 for D (6 bases). Germline CDR1 reads LGHDT; CDR2 reads YNNKEL (reference sequence). Trimming stripped 2 bases from V and 12 bases from J, with 8 bases between. CDR3 size: 11 residues.

The chain carries TRBV19 and TRBJ1-1; 7 positions agree with TRBD1. The CDR3 spans 13 residues. The germline V gene has CDR1 LNHDA and CDR2 SQIVND (reference sequence). After removal of 6 bases from V and 3 bases from J, the junction contained 4 bases not matched to a gene. The DNA for the CDR3 is TGTGCCAGTAGCGGGACAGTCGACACTGAAGCTTTCTTT. This codes for CASSGTVDTEAFF.

The rearrangement uses TRBV5-4 and TRBJ2-2; D may match TRBD1 or TRBD2 (5 bases each). This CDR3 spans 16 amino acids. Per germline, CDR1 SGHNT and CDR2 YYREEE (reference sequence). V dropped 0 bases and J dropped 1 base, with 10 bases sitting between them. CDR3 residues: CASSLAGPLNTGELFF. The CDR3 nucleotides are TGTGCCAGCAGCTTGGCGGGACCCTTGAACACCGGGGAGCTGTTTTTT.

The CDR3 loop is CSASWLAETYEQYF. The CDR3 DNA reads as TGCAGTGCTAGTTGGCTAGCGGAAACCTACGAGCAGTACTTC. The rearrangement uses TRBV20-1 and TRBJ2-7; TRBD2 aligns across 7 bases. The junction had 7 bases not matched to a gene; V was cut back by 3 bases and J by 2 bases. Germline CDR1 is DFQATT and CDR2 is SNEGSKA (reference sequence). The CDR3 sequence is 14 residues long.